Presented here are 25 T cell receptor beta chains from one specimen sequenced in a study of identical twins. One entry per CDR3 protein, called by TCRdb with MiXCR from the 5' RACE reads. The table includes 750,000 to 950,000 distinct CDR3 sequences, roughly 12% detected once. These data were also reused for a study on yellow fever vaccine responses in identical twins.

The specimen was PBMCs. These receptors all stem from a woman between 18 and 30 years old in good health.

This sequence joins TRBV28 and TRBJ1-4; no firm D call. The CDR3 spans 15 residues. Germline-derived CDR1 and CDR2 are MDHEN and SYDVKM. V lost 8 bases, J lost 4 bases, and 17 bases lay in between. CDR3 in amino acids: CASRSTDGFNEKLFF. CDR3 DNA sequence: TGTGCCAGCCGGTCCACCGACGGGTTTAATGAAAAACTGTTTTTT.

In its sample, this clonotype was seen a few times. Here the CDR3 reads CASSRQGRLETQYF. CDR3 DNA: TGTGCCAGCAGTCGACAGGGGAGGCTGGAGACCCAGTACTTC. The chain joins TRBV7-9 to TRBJ2-5, with 8 bases that match TRBD1. V gave up 6 bases and J gave up 5 bases; unmatched junction bases: 8. This CDR3 spans 14 amino acids. CDR1 is SEHNR, CDR2 FQNEAQ, per germline (reference sequence).

This clonotype has ten or more counts. This chain joins TRBV4-1 and TRBJ2-5; TRBD1 aligns across 10 bases. The CDR3 spans 14 residues. The junction had 0 bases not matched to a gene; V was cut back by 3 bases and J by 2 bases. CDR1 is MGHRA and CDR2 is YSYEKL in the germline V gene. CDR3 sequence: CASSQDRGQETQYF. The CDR3 nucleotides are TGCGCCAGCAGCCAGGACAGGGGGCAAGAGACCCAGTACTTC.

There are a few counts of this clonotype. The chain joins TRBV7-8 to TRBJ2-1; D is uncertain. Trimming stripped 1 base from V and 6 bases from J, with 10 bases between. The CDR3 has 14 amino acids. From germline, CDR1 is SGHVS and CDR2 FQNEAQ. CDR3 in DNA: TGTGCCAGCAGCTTAGGTCCAAGGGTCAATGAGCAGTTCTTC. This encodes CASSLGPRVNEQFF.

This clonotype was seen more than once but under ten times. The V gene is TRBV10-3, the J gene TRBJ2-3; TRBD2 matches at 12 bases. The CDR3 is made up of 16 amino acids. The V gene's germline CDR1 is ENHRY and CDR2 SYGVKD. The V gene end was trimmed by 6 bases and the J gene end by 2 bases; junction bases not matched to a gene: 6. The CDR3 region is CAIRRTSGEYTDTQYF. The DNA of the CDR3 is TGTGCCATCAGACGGACTAGCGGGGAATACACAGATACGCAGTATTTT.

The chain carries TRBV12-3 or TRBV12-4 and TRBJ2-7, with 8 bases aligning to TRBD1. After removal of 5 bases from V and 4 bases from J, the junction contained 7 bases not matched to a gene. CDR3 length equals 14 residues. The CDR3 DNA reads as TGTGCCAGCAGTAACACAGGGGGGATTTACGAGCAGTACTTC. Translated: CASSNTGGIYEQYF.

There are a few counts of this clonotype. The chain uses TRBV29-1 and TRBJ2-1, with D tentatively TRBD1 (5 bases). V lost 7 bases, J lost 9 bases, and 13 bases lay in between. Looked up from germline, CDR1 is SQVTM and CDR2 is ANQGSEA. This CDR3 is built from 11 residues. The CDR3 loop reads CSGTREIEQFF. The CDR3 bases are TGCAGCGGGACCAGGGAAATTGAGCAGTTCTTC.

V gene TRBV28 combines with J gene TRBJ2-1; 8 bases fit TRBD2. The trim removed 4 bases at V and 11 bases at J, leaving 1 base unmatched. The CDR3 has 11 amino acids. Germline V gene sequence: CDR1 MDHEN, CDR2 SYDVKM. The CDR3 loop reads CASSWTSQQFF. For the CDR3, the DNA is TGTGCCAGCAGTTGGACTAGCCAGCAGTTCTTC.

V is TRBV5-1 and J is TRBJ2-1; D is possibly TRBD1 or TRBD2 (6 bases each). The V gene lost 2 bases and the J gene lost 5 bases, with 20 bases spanning the gap. Germline V gene lookup returns CDR1 SGHRS and CDR2 YFSETQ. The CDR3 is made up of 17 amino acids. CDR3 DNA sequence: TGCGCCAGCAGCTTCCCCCCGGGGGCCGGGTTGGACAATGAGCAGTTCTTC. This translates into CASSFPPGAGLDNEQFF.

This clonotype has just a few counts. The CDR3 reads CASSLGGEGQGETQYF. DNA of the CDR3: TGCGCCAGCAGCTTAGGAGGAGAGGGGCAGGGAGAGACCCAGTACTTC. The rearrangement links TRBV5-1 to TRBJ2-5, with D possibly being TRBD1 or TRBD2 (5 bases each). CDR1 SGHRS and CDR2 YFSETQ come from the germline V gene. The CDR3 contains 16 residues. Trimming pared 2 bases from V and 4 bases from J, leaving 18 bases between.

The sample holds many counts of this clonotype. The J gene is TRBJ2-1, the V gene TRBV29-1; 7 bases are shared with TRBD1. V was clipped by 5 bases and J by 2 bases; unmatched bases: 9. The CDR3 length is 15 residues. Germline CDR1 SQVTM, CDR2 ANQGSEA. CDR3 in amino acids: CSVRRGTAPYNEQFF. For the CDR3, the DNA is TGCAGCGTTCGCAGGGGGACGGCCCCCTACAATGAGCAGTTCTTC.

Here the CDR3 reads CASSLGTGTEETQYF. In nucleotides, the CDR3 is TGCGCCAGCAGCTTGGGCACCGGGACAGAAGAGACCCAGTACTTC. V usage is TRBV5-1 and J usage is TRBJ2-5; TRBD1 agrees at 7 bases. The CDR3 covers 15 residues. CDR1 is SGHRS, CDR2 YFSETQ, per germline. V was pared by 0 bases and J by 3 bases, with 5 bases of the junction left unmatched.

This clonotype appeared a few times. The chain uses TRBV5-1 and TRBJ2-3; D possibly corresponds to TRBD2 (5 bases). Germline V gives CDR1 SGHRS, CDR2 YFSETQ. Trimming took 6 bases from V and 3 from J, leaving 20 bases between them. The CDR3 loop spans 16 amino acids. The CDR3 nucleotides are TGCGCCAGCACCTCAAGTTTGGGGAGAGGTACAGATACGCAGTATTTT. Protein: CASTSSLGRGTDTQYF.

This sequence joins TRBV11-1 and TRBJ2-3; 11 nucleotides match TRBD1. Germline loops: CDR1 SGHAT, CDR2 FQDESV (reference sequence). V shed 6 bases and J 0 bases; nucleotides not matched to a gene: 14. There are 19 residues in the CDR3. This chain's CDR3 is CASRRTGGQGVSSTDTQYF. For the CDR3, the DNA is TGTGCCAGCAGACGGACGGGGGGACAGGGGGTCTCTAGCACAGATACGCAGTATTTT.

There are a few counts of this clonotype. The genes are TRBV10-3 and TRBJ2-1; D might be TRBD2 (5 bases). The germline CDR1 and CDR2 sequences are ENHRY and SYGVKD. CDR3 length equals 14 residues. V was trimmed by 10 bases and J by 2 bases, leaving 15 bases between them. The chain's CDR3 is CATSTPEAYNEQFF. For the CDR3, the DNA is TGTGCCACCTCGACCCCGGAGGCCTACAATGAGCAGTTCTTC.

This clonotype was counted at least ten times. The chain employs TRBV5-1 and TRBJ2-7; 9 bases align to TRBD2. J was trimmed by 5 bases and V by 5 bases; bases with no gene match: 8. Germline V gives CDR1 SGHRS, CDR2 YFSETQ. The CDR3 spans 14 residues. The CDR3 spells CASSSWTSADEQYF. The CDR3 DNA follows: TGCGCCAGCAGTTCCTGGACTAGCGCGGACGAGCAGTACTTC.

The rearrangement links TRBV27 to TRBJ2-1, with 10 nucleotides matching TRBD2. The length of the CDR3 is 13 residues. With 10 bases clipped from V and 6 bases from J, the junction kept 6 bases outside the gene matches. Germline lookup yields CDR1 MNHEY and CDR2 SMNVEV (reference sequence). The CDR3 nucleotides read TGTGCCACCCAGCGGGGGGGGGCCAATGAGCAGTTCTTC. Its translation: CATQRGGANEQFF.

The chain recombines TRBV24-1 with TRBJ2-1, with D uncertain. With 4 bases removed from V and 0 bases from J, the gap between germline ends came to 6 bases. Germline V gene lookup returns CDR1 KGHDR and CDR2 SFDVKD. CDR3 length: 14 residues. This CDR3 is CATSEASSYNEQFF. CDR3 DNA: TGTGCCACCAGTGAAGCGAGCTCCTACAATGAGCAGTTCTTC.

This clonotype was found a few times. The genes are TRBV28 and TRBJ1-2, with 9 bases matching TRBD1. With 8 bases clipped from V and 0 bases from J, the junction kept 10 bases outside the gene matches. Germline CDR1 is MDHEN and CDR2 is SYDVKM. CDR3 size: 16 residues. CDR3 amino acids: CASVLGTGISNYGYTF. CDR3 in DNA: TGTGCCAGCGTACTCGGGACAGGGATATCTAACTATGGCTACACCTTC.

The rearrangement links TRBV6-1 to TRBJ1-5, with D tentatively TRBD1 (5 bases). This CDR3 is 14 amino acids long. Looked up from germline, CDR1 is MNHNS and CDR2 is SASEGT. Trimming left V 5 bases short and J 4 bases short, with 12 bases between. The CDR3 DNA follows: TGTGCCAGCAGTACCCCCGGGGCTAATCAGCCCCAGCATTTT. It codes for CASSTPGANQPQHF.

V and J are TRBV6-1 and TRBJ1-2, with 7 bases that match TRBD1. Germline trimming cut 5 bases from V and 3 bases from J; bases unmatched to any gene: 9. Per the germline V gene, CDR1 is MNHNS and CDR2 is SASEGT. The CDR3 is 15 residues long. The DNA of the CDR3 is TGTGCCAGCAGTATGGGGACAGCGGGTTACTATGGCTACACCTTC. Residues: CASSMGTAGYYGYTF.

This clonotype was detected a few times. CDR3 bases: TGCGCCGGATGGGATGGGGAAAATGAAAAACTGTTTTTT. Translated, it gives CAGWDGENEKLFF. This chain uses TRBV10-2 with TRBJ1-4; D is unresolved. The CDR3 is 13 amino acids. With 11 bases removed from V and 5 bases from J, the gap between germline ends came to 15 bases. Germline V CDR1 and CDR2: WSHSY, SAAADI.

The gene calls are TRBV6-5 and TRBJ2-6, with 8 bases fitting TRBD1. Germline trimming cut 4 bases from V and 3 bases from J; bases unmatched to any gene: 11. CDR1 is MNHEY and CDR2 is SVGAGI in the germline V gene. The CDR3 length is 18 residues. The CDR3 reads CASSSATGGSYGANVLTF. CDR3 coding DNA: TGTGCCAGCAGTTCCGCCACAGGGGGTTCATATGGGGCCAACGTCCTGACTTTC.

This chain joins TRBV10-3 and TRBJ2-5; 11 nucleotides match TRBD2. The trim removed 3 bases at V and 2 bases at J, leaving 5 bases unmatched. Looked up from germline, CDR1 is ENHRY and CDR2 is SYGVKD. The CDR3 totals 16 residues. The CDR3 DNA reads as TGTGCCATCAGTGACCAGGGACTAGCGGAACAAGAGACCCAGTACTTC. Translated: CAISDQGLAEQETQYF.

This clonotype has only a few counts. The V and J genes are TRBV3-1 and TRBJ2-1; a possible D gene is TRBD2 (5 bases). V gave up 1 base and J gave up 5 bases, with 9 bases separating them. Germline V gene sequence: CDR1 LGHDT, CDR2 YNNKEL (reference sequence). The CDR3 spans 14 residues. CDR3 sequence: CASSQAGKNNEQFF. CDR3 nucleotide sequence: TGTGCCAGCAGCCAAGCCGGGAAAAACAATGAGCAGTTCTTC.